Shown below are 8 T cell receptor beta chains from a single sample sequenced in a study of T cells in localized non-small cell lung cancer. Assay: immunoSEQ multiplex PCR; the TCRdb copy retains only in-frame clones and omits some. The sample consists of about 26,000 clones, approximately 81% of them appearing once. The sample here was peripheral blood, taken before any cancer treatment. Every receptor here comes from a man aged 35 to 69 with stage III squamous cell lung carcinoma.

The chain has TRBV28 and TRBJ1-2; D possibly corresponds to TRBD1 (6 bases). This CDR3 region has 13 residues. Trimming shortened V by 3 bases and J by 8 bases, and 13 bases separated the two germline ends. The germline gives CDR1 MDHEN, CDR2 SYDVKM. The CDR3 here is CASSFTGLEGYTF. The CDR3, as DNA: TGTGCCAGCAGTTTCACAGGGTTGGAAGGCTACACCTTC.

The genes are TRBV11-2 and TRBJ2-2, with a weak D call TRBD2 (6 bases). V lost 5 bases and J lost 4, with 14 bases in between. Germline lookup yields CDR1 SGHAT and CDR2 FQNNGV. CDR3 length equals 15 residues. CDR3 loop: CASSPRRGLTGELFF. The DNA of the CDR3 is TGTGCCAGCAGCCCTAGACGGGGACTCACCGGGGAGCTGTTTTTT.

The chain couples TRBV18 to TRBJ2-5; TRBD2 matches at 9 bases. The V gene end was trimmed by 2 bases and the J gene end by 3 bases; junction bases not matched to a gene: 7. The CDR3 totals 16 residues. The germline gives CDR1 KGHSH, CDR2 LQKENI. The CDR3 protein is CASSPRSTSGKETQYF. In DNA, the CDR3 is TGTGCCAGCTCACCAAGGTCGACTAGCGGAAAAGAGACCCAGTACTTC.

This sequence joins TRBV30 and TRBJ1-6, with D uncertain. The CDR3 is 13 residues long. Germline V gene lookup returns CDR1 GTSNPN and CDR2 SVGIG (reference sequence). V was shortened by 1 base and J by 5 bases, with 6 bases between the two germline ends. Written as DNA, the CDR3 is TGTGCCTGGAGTGGGGCACATAATTCACCCCTCCACTTT. It yields the protein CAWSGAHNSPLHF.

The rearrangement joins TRBV9 to TRBJ1-2; D not resolved. Between the trimmed V and J ends, which lost 4 bases and 6 bases, there was a span of 16 bases. The CDR3 is made up of 14 amino acids. Germline-derived CDR1 and CDR2 are SGDLS and YYNGEE. The CDR3 protein is CASSSPPQSNGYTF. The CDR3 DNA follows: TGTGCCAGCAGCTCCCCCCCCCAGAGTAATGGCTACACCTTC.

The chain couples TRBV28 to TRBJ1-5, with TRBD1 identical over 11 bases. The CDR3 has 15 residues. The germline CDR1 and CDR2 sequences are MDHEN and SYDVKM. Germline trimming cut 6 bases from V and 4 bases from J; bases unmatched to any gene: 5. DNA for the CDR3: TGTGCCAGCAGCCCCCGGGACAGGGGGAATCAGCCCCAGCATTTT. Protein product: CASSPRDRGNQPQHF.

This sequence joins TRBV18 and TRBJ2-1, with D perhaps assigned TRBD1 or TRBD2 (5 bases each). V lost 0 bases and J 1 base, leaving 13 bases between the germline ends. The CDR3 is 17 amino acids. Germline V gene data show CDR1 as KGHSH and CDR2 as LQKENI. DNA of the CDR3: TGTGCCAGCTCACCACCTGGGGGAGCGGCTTCCTACAATGAGCAGTTCTTC. Translated: CASSPPGGAASYNEQFF.

This chain joins TRBV7-9 and TRBJ2-1; 7 nucleotides match TRBD2. Germline loops: CDR1 SEHNR, CDR2 FQNEAQ (reference sequence). Trimming took 2 bases from V and 7 from J; bases not matched to a gene: 5. The CDR3 extends over 14 amino acids. The CDR3 DNA sequence: TGTGCCAGCAGCTTAAGGGAGGGAGGGAATGAGCAGTTCTTC. Translation: CASSLREGGNEQFF. Variable domain in full (rest from reference TRBV7-9 and TRBJ2-1): DTGVSQNPRHKITKRGQNVTFRCDPISEHNRLYWYRQTLGQGPEFLTYFQNEAQLEKSRLLSDRFSAERPKGSFSTLEIQRTEQGDSAMYLCASSLREGGNEQFFGPGTRLTVL.